This T cell receptor (beta chain) was sequenced during a study of PD-1 blockade in classical Hodgkin lymphoma (dated by TCRdb to 2018 to 2020). Regarding the research as a whole: Nivolumab dosing was 3 mg/kg intravenously every 2 weeks, continuing until either disease progression or unacceptable toxicity. To define a peripheral blood immune signature of response to PD-1 blockade in classical Hodgkin lymphoma, the study combined TCR beta sequencing with CyTOF.

To note about this clone: Its antigen remains unidentified. The input lacks base qualities; no much larger clone sits a single base away.

Genomic DNA was extracted with the Qiagen DNeasy kit from unsorted PBMCs and from negatively selected CD4+ and CD8+ fractions. TCR beta CDR3 regions were subjected to amplification by immunoSEQ multiplex PCR with primers that anneal to V and J segments. Amplification bias was minimized using a synthetic immune receptor repertoire, and residual bias was removed computationally after sequencing. The original methods were these. Repertoire diversity was quantified as the Shannon entropy index using custom Python scripts. The unsorted, CD4+ and CD8+ repertoires were each analyzed separately, with the exception of combined analyses, where CD4+ and CD8+ sequences were merged in silico. Clonal expansion was defined as a frequency increase of at least 2-fold after treatment compared with C1D1, and clones undetected at baseline were assigned a pseudocount of 0.5. Singleton clones were defined as clones with 0 or 1 copy at C1D1, and non-singleton clones were defined as clones with 2 or more copies. Clones expanded in unsorted samples were annotated as CD4+, CD8+ or unknown by matching protein sequences in sorted samples from the same patient. Wilcoxon tests on paired samples were used to test changes in diversity from C1D1 to C4D1. TCRdb holds this immuneACCESS table with in-frame rearrangements only. Some clones are missing; in checked studies, unresolved V genes explain under half, and the rest has no known cause. V and J calls and clone size come straight from that table; D and trimming were deduced from the DNA. In this sample the table shows over 15,000 clones, 80% to 90% of which occur a single time. The ten largest clones represent around 13% of the sample.

Study-wide conclusions, independent of this receptor: CD4+ but not CD8+ TCR diversity rose significantly by C4D1 (p=0.0027 vs p=0.16), most apparent in complete responders (p=0.02). Trial patients achieving complete response had baseline diversity similar to newly diagnosed patients, whereas partial responders and progressors had significantly lower diversity. Baseline TCR diversity was reported to be lower in newly diagnosed patients than in healthy donors and to be lower still in relapsed/refractory patients. Lower diversity was seen in patients whose nivolumab began less than 1 year after ASCT, and these patients were left out of later analyses so that immune reconstitution would not confound the results. The study was limited to a single clinical trial cohort, and causes of repertoire differences, possibly disease activity or prior therapy, remained undefined.

Trimming costs V 10 bases and J 1 base, and their ends lie 28 bases apart. Including cysteine and phenylalanine, the CDR3 has 18 amino acids. Of the read, only the CDR3 DNA is kept; its 54 bases are in frame from base 1. In the germline V gene, CDR1 corresponds to ENHRY and CDR2 to SYGVKD. This specimen's time point label, per the study, means: cycle 2 day 1 (C2D1) of nivolumab. Every trial patient had relapsed following autologous stem cell transplantation, and prior brentuximab vedotin exposure was what differed among cohorts A, B and C. The trial cohort included 55 to 65 patients with relapsed/refractory classical Hodgkin lymphoma, and each patient had a best overall response of complete response, partial response or progressive disease. Single-agent nivolumab was administered to trial patients in the multi-cohort phase II CheckMate 205 trial. An independent review committee assessed best overall response using the 2007 International Working Group response criteria. Trial PBMCs were collected just before the start of nivolumab (C1D1) and during therapy at cycle 2 day 1 and cycle 4 day 1. After peripheral blood was drawn into 8 mL Vacutainer Cell Preparation Tubes, PBMCs were isolated by centrifugation and then cryopreserved.

This receptor was taken from a human donor with classical Hodgkin lymphoma. Recombination joined TRBV10-3 with TRBJ2-5, with TRBD2 as a weak D call on 7 bases. The specimen was peripheral blood mononuclear cells (PBMCs), collected before the second cycle of nivolumab. The CDR3 protein is CASSIYFKGGPAQETQYF. The nucleotide sequence reads as follows: TGTGCCAGCAGCATATATTTTAAGGGGGGGCCCGCCCAAGAGACCCAGTACTTC.